These T cell receptor beta chains were read from a single sample in a study of T-cell reconstitution after alpha-beta-depleted transplantation in children. Using its own MiXCR run on the PCR reads, TCRdb lists one record per CDR3 protein. There are 350,000 to 450,000 distinct CDR3 sequences in the sample; over 20% occur only once, and approximately 3.8% lies in the top ten. The sample was PBMCs from the stem cell graft donor, taken from the stem cell graft. These receptors all come from a human donor who donated a stem cell graft to a child with acute myeloid leukemia. Each CDR3 is given with its conserved first and last residue. Not all rows give a size; the values are once, few, many and, for expanded clones, a class.

v_call clone_size cdr3_aa
TRBV28 - CASSLGGLLDNEQFF
TRBV10-3 - CAISVGQGDYEQYF
TRBV4-3 few CASSQNRPGELFF
TRBV12-5 - CASGLGAGLEAFF
TRBV11-2 many CASSSIKQGAYNEQFF
TRBV4-2 few CASSQYQGYGYTF
TRBV30 few CAWSVGQQAYEQYF
TRBV6-5 many CASSYRLAGINEQFF
TRBV12-3/TRBV12-4 many CASSPSRGSNQPQHF
TRBV12-3/TRBV12-4 many CASSLGGNEQFF
TRBV3-1 once CASSPGGYTDTQYF
TRBV6-1 - CASSIVTSSYEQYF
TRBV20-1 many CSARDPTGSSYNEQFF
TRBV12-3/TRBV12-4 few CASSTRGKVSGYTF
TRBV20-1 many CSARGGTGNTDTQYF
TRBV5-1 few CASSPFSGGENTIYF
TRBV15 few CATTPKSGLGANEKLFF
TRBV6-5 many CASSYPGQGERETQYF
TRBV4-3 - CASSQEPPDTQYF
TRBV10-3 few CAISVDFPGNNEQFF
TRBV12-3/TRBV12-4 many CASTPSGVGNTIYF
TRBV4-1 - CASSQVPEGDNEQFF
TRBV12-3/TRBV12-4 few CASTLAGDSYEQYF
TRBV5-5 - CASSRGTGEANQPQHF
TRBV11-2 - CASSLVGGRSGANVLTF
TRBV12-3/TRBV12-4 - CASRLASGSTEAFF
TRBV7-3 - CASSTPTSGRNEQFF
TRBV5-1 - CASSRSLAGETQYF
TRBV12-3/TRBV12-4 few CASSLRGSRAKNIQYF
TRBV4-1 - CASSQSTDRGLRTQYF
TRBV6-5 few CASSYSGSSDEQYF
TRBV5-1 few CASGRSGKDTEAFF
TRBV28 - CASILSIGTSGQETQYF
TRBV9 few CASSPGLAGAYEQYF
TRBV27 few CASSKQENNEQFF
TRBV24-1 - CATSDSGDRYNEQFF
TRBV28 - CASRSGTSGSTDTQYF
TRBV4-1 few CASSQEEWSLEQYF
TRBV7-8 - CASSLALAGLAYYEQYF
TRBV27 - CASSPLSLADNEQFF
TRBV12-3/TRBV12-4 - CASSGSDRAPANVLTF
TRBV28 - CASSPSFPWTEDPSNTEAFF
TRBV5-5 few CASSYLAGVSDTQYF
TRBV28 many CASQSGRFPDTQYF
TRBV5-6 - CASSLFRGGELFF
TRBV28 few CASHGPVNTGELFF
TRBV11-2 few CASSLDIWGADNEQFF
TRBV4-3 few CASSLSWGAVYNEQFF
TRBV20-1 few CSAASGSWNEQFF
TRBV7-3 - CASSKNQQGVGTGELFF